The T cell receptor (beta chain) under discussion was sequenced for a study of T-cell reconstitution after alpha-beta-depleted transplantation in children. V was trimmed by 7 bases and J by 6 bases, leaving 19 bases between them. This CDR3 comprises 15 residues. With regard to this clonotype: Its target is unknown.

General study points: Where some patients showed high TCRbeta diversity at day 60, it came from recipient T cells and thymic progenitors that had survived.

Preparation of the TCRbeta library involved a method that used unique molecular identifiers. TCRdb reanalysed the PCR reads using MiXCR and keeps one entry per CDR3 protein. This sample has about 600,000 distinct CDR3 sequences, with more than 20% found just once. The genes are TRBV12-3 or TRBV12-4 and TRBJ1-5; D gene unclear. This clonotype was obtained from a boy under two years old who had a stem cell transplant for acute myeloid leukemia, so the T cells may come from the graft donor. Specimen: PBMCs, mostly from graft donor cells, collected 360 days after TCRalphabeta/CD19-depleted stem cell transplant. The CDR3 DNA follows: TGTGCCAGCACTCCTTCTTGGGAGGTAATTCAGCCCCAGCATTTT. It encodes CASTPSWEVIQPQHF.